This record covers a single TCR beta chain. The CDR3 has 13 residues. V gave up 0 bases and J gave up 8 bases, with 10 bases separating them. Germline V gives CDR1 KGHSH, CDR2 LQKENI. The data stem from a study of technical replicates of blood from a few donors. Measured with immunoSEQ multiplex PCR; TCRdb has only the in-frame clones, and not every one. The table includes around 50,000 clones, roughly 94% detected once. The sequence was collected from a human donor in good health. V usage is TRBV18 and J usage is TRBJ1-1; D is unclear. Material: T cells isolated from PBMCs. The CDR3 nucleotides are TGTGCCAGCTCACCACCTTTTTTGGAGGAAGCTTTCTTT. Translating gives CASSPPFLEEAFF.